Sequencing of this T cell receptor (beta chain) was carried out in a study of shared clonotypes between healthy human individuals. Only a few counts were recorded for this clone. Nashville, Tennessee was home to all donors, who were Caucasian adults. Genomic DNA from unsorted samples was obtained from approximately 96 million PBMCs (per sample). CDR3 length equals 15 residues. Germline CDR1 reads MGHRA; CDR2 reads YSYEKL. The V end was cut by 2 bases, the J end by 4 bases, with 15 bases between. Genomic DNA (from each subset) was split evenly across several immunoSEQ plates. Researchers sequenced unsorted PBMC DNA using ten immunoSEQ deep assay plates. Produced via immunoSEQ multiplex PCR; TCRdb's table is partial and in-frame only. Found here are around 430,000 clones, roughly 77% of them singletons; the top ten hold 13%.

The sequenced sample was PBMCs. The V gene is TRBV4-1, the J gene TRBJ2-7, with D tentatively TRBD1 (5 bases). The clonotype comes from a woman aged 35 to 49 in good health. Some clones in this sample may be carry-over from other donors' samples. CDR3 in amino acids: CASSQQGISSYEQYF. The DNA of the CDR3 is TGCGCCAGCAGCCAACAGGGAATTAGTTCTTACGAGCAGTACTTC.